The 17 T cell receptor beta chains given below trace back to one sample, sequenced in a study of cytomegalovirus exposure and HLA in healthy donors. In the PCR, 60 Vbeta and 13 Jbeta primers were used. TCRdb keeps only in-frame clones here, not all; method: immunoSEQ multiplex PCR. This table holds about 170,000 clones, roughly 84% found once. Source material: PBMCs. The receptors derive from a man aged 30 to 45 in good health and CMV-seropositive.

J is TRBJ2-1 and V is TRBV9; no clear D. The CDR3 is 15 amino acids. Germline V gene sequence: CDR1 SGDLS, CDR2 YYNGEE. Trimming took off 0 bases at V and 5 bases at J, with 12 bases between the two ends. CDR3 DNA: TGTGCCAGCAGCGTAGGTGAGGTCGTCCACAATGAGCAGTTCTTC. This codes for CASSVGEVVHNEQFF.

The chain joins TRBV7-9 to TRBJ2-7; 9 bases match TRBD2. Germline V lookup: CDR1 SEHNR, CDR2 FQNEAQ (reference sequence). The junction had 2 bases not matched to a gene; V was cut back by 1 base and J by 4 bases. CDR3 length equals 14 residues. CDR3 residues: CASSLGLADYEQYV. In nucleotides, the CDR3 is TGTGCCAGCAGCTTAGGACTAGCGGATTACGAGCAGTACGTC.

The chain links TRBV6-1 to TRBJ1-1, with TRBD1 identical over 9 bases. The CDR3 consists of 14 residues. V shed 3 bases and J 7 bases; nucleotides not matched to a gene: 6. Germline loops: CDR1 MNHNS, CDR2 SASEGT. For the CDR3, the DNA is TGTGCCAGCAGTGAGGGGACAGGGTTCGGTGAAGCTTTCTTT. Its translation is CASSEGTGFGEAFF.

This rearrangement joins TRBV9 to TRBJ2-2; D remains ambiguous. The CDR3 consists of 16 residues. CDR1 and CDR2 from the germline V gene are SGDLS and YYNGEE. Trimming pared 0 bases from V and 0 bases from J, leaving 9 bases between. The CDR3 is CASSVAAVANTGELFF. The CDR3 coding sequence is TGTGCCAGCAGCGTAGCTGCGGTCGCGAACACCGGGGAGCTGTTTTTT.

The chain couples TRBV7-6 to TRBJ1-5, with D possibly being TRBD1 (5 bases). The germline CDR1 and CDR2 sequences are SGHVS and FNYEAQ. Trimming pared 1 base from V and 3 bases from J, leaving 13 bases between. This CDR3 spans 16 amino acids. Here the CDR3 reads CASSLEVGQANQPQHF. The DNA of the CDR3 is TGTGCCAGCAGCTTAGAAGTCGGACAAGCCAATCAGCCCCAGCATTTT.

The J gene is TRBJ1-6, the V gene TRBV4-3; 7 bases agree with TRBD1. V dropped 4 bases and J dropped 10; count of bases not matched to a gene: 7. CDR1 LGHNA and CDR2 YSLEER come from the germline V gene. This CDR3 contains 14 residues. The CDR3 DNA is TGCGCCAGCAGCCTGGACAGGATGGGATCACCCCTCCACTTT. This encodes CASSLDRMGSPLHF.

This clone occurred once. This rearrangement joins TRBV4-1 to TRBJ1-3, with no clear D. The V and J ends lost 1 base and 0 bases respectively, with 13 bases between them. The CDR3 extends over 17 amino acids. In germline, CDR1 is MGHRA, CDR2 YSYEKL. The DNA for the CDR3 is TGCGCCAGCAGCCAAGCCTCTGACATTCCCTCTGGAAACACCATATATTTT. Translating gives CASSQASDIPSGNTIYF.

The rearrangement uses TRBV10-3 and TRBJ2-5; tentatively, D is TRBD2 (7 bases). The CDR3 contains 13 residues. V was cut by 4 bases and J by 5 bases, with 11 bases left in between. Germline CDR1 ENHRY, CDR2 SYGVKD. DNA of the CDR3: TGTGCCATCAGTGCGGGGGGCTCGGAGACCCAGTACTTC. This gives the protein CAISAGGSETQYF.

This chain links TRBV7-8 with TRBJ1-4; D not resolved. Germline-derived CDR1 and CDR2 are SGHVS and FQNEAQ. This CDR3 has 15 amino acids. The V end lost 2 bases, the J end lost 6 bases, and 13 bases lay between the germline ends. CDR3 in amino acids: CASSLRISGDEKLFF. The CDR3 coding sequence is TGTGCCAGCAGCTTACGTATTTCGGGAGATGAAAAACTGTTTTTT. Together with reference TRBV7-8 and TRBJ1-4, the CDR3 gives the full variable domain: GAGVSQSPRYKVAKRGQDVALRCDPISGHVSLFWYQQALGQGPEFLTYFQNEAQLDKSGLPSDRFFAERPEGSVSTLKIQRTQQEDSAVYLCASSLRISGDEKLFFGSGTQLSVL.

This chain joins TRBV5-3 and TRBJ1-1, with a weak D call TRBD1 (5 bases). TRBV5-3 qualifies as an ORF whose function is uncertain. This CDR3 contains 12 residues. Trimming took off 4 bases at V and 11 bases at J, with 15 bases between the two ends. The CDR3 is CARSGAGKRAFF. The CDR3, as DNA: TGTGCCAGAAGCGGGGCGGGGAAAAGGGCTTTCTTT.

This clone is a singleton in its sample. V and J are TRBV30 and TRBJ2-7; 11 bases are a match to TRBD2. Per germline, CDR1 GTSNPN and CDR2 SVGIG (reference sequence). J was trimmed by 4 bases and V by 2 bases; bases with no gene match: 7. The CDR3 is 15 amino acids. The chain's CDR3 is CAWSILAGGPYEQYF. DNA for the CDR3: TGTGCCTGGAGTATATTAGCGGGAGGGCCATACGAGCAGTACTTC.

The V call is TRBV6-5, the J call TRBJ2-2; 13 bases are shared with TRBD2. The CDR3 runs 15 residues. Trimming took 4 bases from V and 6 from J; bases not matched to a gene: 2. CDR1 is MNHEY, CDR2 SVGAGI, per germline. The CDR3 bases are TGTGCCAGCAGTTGGACTAGCGGGAGTCCCGGGGAGCTGTTTTTT. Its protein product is CASSWTSGSPGELFF.

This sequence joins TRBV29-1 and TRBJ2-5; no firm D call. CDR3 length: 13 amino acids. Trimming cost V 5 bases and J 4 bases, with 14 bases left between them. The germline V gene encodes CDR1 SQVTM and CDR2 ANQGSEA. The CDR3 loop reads CSVLLGTGETQYF. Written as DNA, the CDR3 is TGCAGCGTTCTCCTTGGTACTGGAGAGACCCAGTACTTC.

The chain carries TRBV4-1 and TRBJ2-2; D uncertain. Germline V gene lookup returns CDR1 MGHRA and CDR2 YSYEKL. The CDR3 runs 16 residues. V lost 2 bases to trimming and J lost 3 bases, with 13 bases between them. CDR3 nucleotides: TGCGCCAGCAGCCAACAGGTGGCAGGTGACACCGGGGAGCTGTTTTTT. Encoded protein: CASSQQVAGDTGELFF.

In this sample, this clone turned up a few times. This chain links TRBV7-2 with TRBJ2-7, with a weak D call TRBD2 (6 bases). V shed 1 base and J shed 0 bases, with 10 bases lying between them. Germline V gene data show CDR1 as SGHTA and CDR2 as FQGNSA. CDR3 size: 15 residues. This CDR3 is CASSLGSGSSYEQYV. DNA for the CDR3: TGTGCCAGCAGCTTAGGTTCCGGGAGCTCCTACGAGCAGTACGTC.

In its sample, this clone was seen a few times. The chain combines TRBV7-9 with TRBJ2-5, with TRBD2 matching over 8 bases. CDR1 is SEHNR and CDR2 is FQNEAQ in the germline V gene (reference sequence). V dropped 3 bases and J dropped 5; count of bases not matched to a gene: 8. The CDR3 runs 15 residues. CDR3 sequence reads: CASSFGGSGTETQYF. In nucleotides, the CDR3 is TGTGCCAGCAGCTTCGGAGGTAGCGGGACGGAGACCCAGTACTTC.

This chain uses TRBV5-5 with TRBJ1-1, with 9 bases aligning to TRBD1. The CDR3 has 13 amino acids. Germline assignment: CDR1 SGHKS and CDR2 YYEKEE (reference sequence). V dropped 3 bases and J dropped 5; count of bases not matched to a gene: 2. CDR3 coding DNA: TGTGCCAGCAGCTGGACAGGGGAGACTGAAGCTTTCTTT. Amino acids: CASSWTGETEAFF.